This is a list of T cell receptor beta chains from one sample in a study of early T cells in non-severe SARS-CoV-2 infection. TCRdb recomputed calls from the 5' RACE reads with MiXCR, one row per CDR3 protein. The sample carries about 66,000 distinct CDR3 sequences, 18% recorded once. The specimen comprised whole blood, sampled at baseline. Receptors were obtained from an adult who was a healthcare worker with PCR-confirmed SARS-CoV-2 infection or an uninfected control (not recorded which). Each CDR3 is given with its conserved first and last residue. Fields, in order: D gene, clone size, V gene, J gene, CDR3 protein, CDR3 DNA. The D gene is left open where the match is weak. Clone size is stated in some rows and not others, as once, few, many or a class when expanded.

.	few	TRBV9	TRBJ2-1	CASSPDPRGSDNEQFF	TGTGCCAGCAGCCCTGACCCCCGGGGGAGTGACAATGAGCAGTTCTTC
.	.	TRBV7-9	TRBJ2-5	CASSRGKETQYF	TGTGCCAGCAGCAGGGGGAAAGAGACCCAGTACTTC
TRBD1	.	TRBV6-6	TRBJ2-7	CASSAQQGFFSEQYF	TGTGCCAGCAGTGCCCAACAGGGGTTTTTTTCCGAGCAGTACTTC
TRBD1	few	TRBV20-1	TRBJ1-2	CSARKTGGANSPLRYTF	TGCAGTGCTAGGAAGACAGGGGGCGCGAACTCACCGCTGCGCTACACCTTC
.	many	TRBV6-1	TRBJ1-5	CATQRGVQSNQPQHF	TGTGCCACCCAGCGGGGGGTTCAAAGCAATCAGCCCCAGCATTTT
.	.	TRBV14	TRBJ1-6	CASSQGGLYNSPLHF	TGTGCCAGCAGCCAAGGCGGGCTGTATAATTCACCCCTCCACTTT
.	many	TRBV12-3/TRBV12-4	TRBJ1-1	CASSLRAGLDTEAFF	TGTGCCAGCAGTTTAAGGGCAGGGTTGGACACTGAAGCTTTCTTT
.	many	TRBV6-1	TRBJ1-5	CASSESRHQPQHF	TGTGCCAGCAGCGAATCCCGTCATCAGCCCCAGCATTTT
.	.	TRBV14	TRBJ1-6	CASSQKLNSPLHF	TGTGCCAGCAGCCAAAAGCTCAATTCACCCCTCCACTTT
TRBD1	.	TRBV6-5	TRBJ1-2	CASSRTGGGSGYTF	TGTGCCAGCAGTAGAACAGGGGGCGGTAGTGGCTACACCTTC
TRBD1	.	TRBV20-1	TRBJ1-1	CSARPPTGESTEAFF	TGCAGTGCTAGACCCCCGACAGGGGAAAGCACTGAAGCTTTCTTT
TRBD2	few	TRBV19	TRBJ2-1	CASSPRLAGVAHEQFF	TGTGCCAGTAGTCCCCGACTAGCGGGAGTGGCCCATGAGCAGTTCTTC
.	.	TRBV5-1	TRBJ1-5	CASSPDASNQPQHF	TGCGCCAGCAGCCCGGACGCTAGCAATCAGCCCCAGCATTTT
TRBD1	many	TRBV12-3/TRBV12-4	TRBJ2-7	CASSRDSRSYEQYF	TGTGCCAGCAGTCGGGACAGCCGTTCCTACGAGCAGTACTTC
.	.	TRBV30	TRBJ1-1	CAWSRQLPGTEAFF	TGTGCCTGGAGCCGACAGCTGCCGGGCACTGAAGCTTTCTTT
TRBD2	.	TRBV5-4	TRBJ2-3	CASSLGTSGGAGDTQYF	TGTGCCAGCAGCTTGGGCACTAGCGGGGGGGCCGGAGATACGCAGTATTTT
.	few	TRBV27	TRBJ2-7	CASRRGGSSYEQYF	TGTGCCAGCCGCCGTGGGGGGAGCTCCTACGAGCAGTACTTC
TRBD1	many	TRBV11-2	TRBJ2-7	CASSLGTGSYEQYF	TGTGCCAGCAGCTTAGGGACAGGGTCCTACGAGCAGTACTTC
TRBD2	many	TRBV7-2	TRBJ2-1	CASSNGRANVDEQFF	TGTGCCAGCAGCAACGGGAGGGCGAACGTCGATGAGCAGTTCTTC
TRBD2	.	TRBV12-3/TRBV12-4	TRBJ2-7	CASSRGLAEAYEQYF	TGTGCCAGCAGTCGCGGACTAGCGGAGGCCTACGAGCAGTACTTC
.	few	TRBV18	TRBJ2-1	CASSPELLAHEQFF	TGTGCCAGCTCACCAGAGTTACTAGCCCATGAGCAGTTCTTC
.	many	TRBV30	TRBJ1-1	CAWKGGRGAFF	TGTGCCTGGAAGGGGGGAAGAGGAGCTTTCTTT
.	few	TRBV5-8	TRBJ2-5	CASSLVAVGETQYF	TGTGCCAGCAGCTTGGTGGCAGTGGGGGAGACCCAGTACTTC
TRBD2	few	TRBV10-2	TRBJ2-7	CASSESGRVTSGVKQYF	TGCGCCAGCAGTGAGTCCGGTAGGGTTACTAGCGGGGTTAAGCAGTACTTC
.	.	TRBV7-9	TRBJ1-4	CASSLFATNEKLFF	TGTGCCAGCAGCTTATTTGCAACTAATGAAAAACTGTTTTTT
TRBD1	.	TRBV28	TRBJ2-7	CASSLGTGDEQYF	TGTGCCAGCAGTTTGGGGACAGGGGACGAGCAGTACTTC
.	.	TRBV4-3	TRBJ1-2	CASSQEERATFYGYTF	TGCGCCAGCAGCCAAGAAGAAAGGGCTACCTTCTATGGCTACACCTTC
.	many	TRBV27	TRBJ1-5	CASSRRPHNQPQHF	TGTGCCAGCAGTAGGAGGCCGCACAATCAGCCCCAGCATTTT
TRBD1	few	TRBV15	TRBJ2-4	CATRAGGAKNIQYF	TGTGCCACCAGGGCAGGGGGAGCCAAAAACATTCAGTACTTC
.	.	TRBV21-1	TRBJ1-1	CAGNKVPSSNTEAFF	TGTGCCGGCAACAAAGTACCGTCTTCGAACACTGAAGCTTTCTTT
.	.	TRBV18	TRBJ1-6	CASSPSGEALHF	TGTGCCAGCTCACCCTCCGGGGAGGCCCTCCACTTT
TRBD2	.	TRBV4-2	TRBJ2-1	CASSSTGTSGYNEQFF	TGTGCCAGCAGCAGCACCGGGACTAGCGGTTACAATGAGCAGTTCTTC
.	.	TRBV10-3	TRBJ2-7	CAISASSYEQYF	TGTGCCATCAGTGCTAGCAGCTACGAGCAGTACTTC
.	.	TRBV7-9	TRBJ1-2	CASSFGANYGYTF	TGTGCCAGCAGCTTCGGAGCTAACTATGGCTACACCTTC
TRBD1	.	TRBV18	TRBJ1-5	CASSPTGMGNQPQHF	TGTGCCAGCTCACCGACAGGGATGGGCAATCAGCCCCAGCATTTT
TRBD1	many	TRBV19	TRBJ2-1	CASSIVGGQEILEQFF	TGTGCCAGTAGTATAGTAGGGGGACAGGAAATACTAGAGCAGTTCTTC
.	few	TRBV11-2	TRBJ2-1	CASSLQGQRANEQFF	TGTGCCAGCAGCTTACAGGGACAGCGGGCCAATGAGCAGTTCTTC
.	.	TRBV28	TRBJ2-3	CASKTPTDTQYF	TGTGCCAGCAAGACTCCTACAGATACGCAGTATTTT
.	.	TRBV11-2	TRBJ1-1	CASSLFGTGRRNTEAFF	TGTGCCAGCAGCTTATTTGGAACGGGCCGGAGGAACACTGAAGCTTTCTTT
.	.	TRBV10-3	TRBJ2-3	CAISAQDTQYF	TGTGCCATCAGTGCCCAAGATACGCAGTATTTT
.	few	TRBV7-8	TRBJ2-7	CASSLSRVWNEQYF	TGTGCCAGCAGCTTATCGCGGGTTTGGAACGAGCAGTACTTC
.	few	TRBV20-1	TRBJ2-3	CSAFRTATDTQYF	TGCAGTGCTTTCCGGACAGCCACAGATACGCAGTATTTT
.	few	TRBV6-2/TRBV6-3	TRBJ2-2	CASSPRRRGGELFF	TGTGCCAGCAGCCCCCGAAGACGCGGCGGGGAGCTGTTTTTT
TRBD1	.	TRBV7-8	TRBJ2-2	CASNRGATGELFF	TGTGCCAGCAACAGGGGCGCGACGGGGGAGCTGTTTTTT
.	many	TRBV18	TRBJ1-4	CASSLSKTGFREKLFF	TGTGCCAGCTCACTGTCTAAGACAGGTTTTCGGGAAAAACTGTTTTTT